Presented here are 21 T cell receptor beta chains from one specimen sequenced in a study of cytomegalovirus exposure and HLA in healthy donors. The assay was immunoSEQ multiplex PCR, and TCRdb's table has in-frame clones only and misses some. The repertoire holds under 300,000 clones, with about 86% as singletons. Sequencing was carried out using PBMCs. Receptors originate from a woman between 18 and 29 years old in good health and CMV-seronegative.

In its sample, this clone was seen a few times. The rearrangement links TRBV4-2 to TRBJ1-6; possible D gene TRBD1, 5 bases. The CDR3 is 15 residues long. Germline CDR1 LGHNA, CDR2 YNFKEQ. Between the trimmed V and J ends, which lost 2 bases and 9 bases, there was a span of 14 bases. The CDR3 DNA reads as TGTGCCAGCAGCCAAACTTCAGGGTACCGTTCACCCCTCCACTTT. This translates into CASSQTSGYRSPLHF.

The rearrangement links TRBV6-5 to TRBJ2-3, with D perhaps matching TRBD2 (5 bases). V shed 2 bases and J shed 2 bases, with 14 bases lying between them. The germline V gene has CDR1 MNHEY and CDR2 SVGAGI. The CDR3 length is 16 residues. CDR3 sequence: CASSYRSEGYTDTQYF. CDR3 coding DNA: TGTGCCAGCAGTTACCGTTCTGAGGGATACACAGATACGCAGTATTTT.

This chain uses TRBV5-6 with TRBJ1-2, with TRBD1 identical over 8 bases. Germline V lookup: CDR1 SGHDT, CDR2 YYEEEE. V shed 4 bases and J 0 bases; nucleotides not matched to a gene: 5. The CDR3 sequence is 15 residues long. The CDR3 spells CASSPLQGANYGYTF. CDR3 coding DNA: TGTGCCAGCAGCCCCTTACAGGGGGCTAACTATGGCTACACCTTC.

This clone was picked up one time. J is TRBJ1-6 and V is TRBV7-2; 9 positions match TRBD1. CDR3 length: 15 residues. V was pared by 3 bases and J by 8 bases, with 5 bases of the junction left unmatched. Germline CDR1 and CDR2: SGHTA and FQGNSA. Here the CDR3 DNA reads TGTGCCAGCAGCTTCGGGACAGGGACACATTCACCCCTCCACTTT. The encoded protein is CASSFGTGTHSPLHF.

This chain connects TRBV5-1 to TRBJ1-2; 7 bases are a match to TRBD1. The J segment lost 8 bases and the V segment lost 0 bases, leaving 10 bases of the junction unmatched. The V gene's germline CDR1 is SGHRS and CDR2 YFSETQ. CDR3 size: 15 residues. CDR3 region: CASSLDWGTENGYTF. The CDR3 coding sequence is TGCGCCAGCAGCTTGGATTGGGGGACAGAGAACGGCTACACCTTC.

V usage is TRBV28 and J usage is TRBJ2-7, with TRBD1 matching 10 bases. The CDR3 contains 14 residues. Germline V gene data show CDR1 as MDHEN and CDR2 as SYDVKM. After removal of 6 bases from V and 3 bases from J, the junction contained 5 bases not matched to a gene. In DNA, the CDR3 is TGTGCCAGCAGGTCCGGGACAGGGGACTACGAGCAGTACTTC. Encoded protein: CASRSGTGDYEQYF. Full variable domain (outside the CDR3, taken from reference TRBV28 and TRBJ2-7): DVKVTQSSRYLVKRTGEKVFLECVQDMDHENMFWYRQDPGLGLRLIYFSYDVKMKEKGDIPEGYSVSREKKERFSLILESASTNQTSMYLCASRSGTGDYEQYFGPGTRLTVT.

The chain recombines TRBV11-2 with TRBJ2-7; 9 positions agree with TRBD2. The CDR3 has 15 residues. The V and J ends lost 5 bases and 3 bases, in that order; junction bases with no gene match: 8. Germline assignment: CDR1 SGHAT and CDR2 FQNNGV. CDR3 amino acids: CASSPTIAGVYEQYF. The CDR3 DNA sequence: TGTGCCAGCAGCCCAACAATAGCGGGAGTCTACGAGCAGTACTTC.

The V gene is TRBV19, the J gene TRBJ2-5; possibly TRBD1 for D (6 bases). CDR3 size: 13 residues. V was clipped by 5 bases and J by 0 bases, with 7 bases between them. Germline assignment: CDR1 LNHDA and CDR2 SQIVND (reference sequence). The CDR3 loop reads CASSRDNQETQYF. The CDR3 bases are TGTGCCAGTAGTCGGGACAACCAAGAGACCCAGTACTTC. The variable domain in full, completed from reference TRBV19 and TRBJ2-5, reads DGGITQSPKYLFRKEGQNVTLSCEQNLNHDAMYWYRQDPGQGLRLIYYSQIVNDFQKGDIAEGYSVSREKKESFPLTVTSAQKNPTAFYLCASSRDNQETQYFGPGTRLLVL.

This rearrangement joins TRBV27 to TRBJ2-2; D may be TRBD1 (5 bases). V was shortened by 6 bases and J by 4 bases, with 18 bases between the two germline ends. CDR1 is MNHEY and CDR2 is SMNVEV in the germline V gene (reference sequence). This CDR3 spans 16 amino acids. In DNA form, the CDR3 reads TGTGCCAGCAGCAAAGGGCCAGGGCCCAGCACCGGGGAGCTGTTTTTT. As protein: CASSKGPGPSTGELFF.

The table lists this clone with a count of one. The chain is built from TRBV6-7 and TRBJ1-1; 11 bases fit TRBD1. TRBV6-7 is treated as an ORF (open reading frame) with a function not yet certain. This CDR3 has 14 amino acids. V dropped 6 bases and J dropped 7; count of bases not matched to a gene: 7. The chain's CDR3 is CASRGQGARVEAFF. The CDR3 bases are TGTGCCAGCAGAGGACAGGGGGCTCGGGTTGAAGCTTTCTTT.

This chain connects TRBV18 to TRBJ1-2, with 8 bases aligning to TRBD1. Looked up from germline, CDR1 is KGHSH and CDR2 is LQKENI. Trimming cost V 4 bases and J 5 bases; bases outside gene matches: 6. The CDR3 has 14 amino acids. The CDR3 loop is CASSLTGVVYGYTF. Written as DNA, the CDR3 is TGTGCCAGCTCACTGACAGGGGTGGTTTATGGCTACACCTTC.

In its sample, this clone was seen once. The chain uses TRBV5-1 and TRBJ1-1; TRBD1 matches at 10 bases. CDR1 SGHRS and CDR2 YFSETQ come from the germline V gene. The CDR3 is made up of 14 amino acids. Unmatched junction bases numbered 8, after V lost 3 bases and J lost 9 bases. The CDR3 loop is CASSWGQGLEQAFF. As DNA, the CDR3 is TGCGCCAGCAGCTGGGGACAGGGGCTTGAACAAGCTTTCTTT.

The CDR3 sequence is CASSLDTGAQYF. CDR3 DNA sequence: TGTGCCAGCAGCTTAGATACAGGGGCCCAGTACTTC. The genes are TRBV11-3 and TRBJ2-5; 7 bases align to TRBD1. The CDR3 loop spans 12 amino acids. V dropped 0 bases and J dropped 9; count of bases not matched to a gene: 1. Germline-derived CDR1 and CDR2 are SGHNT and YENEEA. Filled out from reference TRBV11-3 and TRBJ2-5, the complete variable domain reads EAGVVQSPRYKIIEKKQPVAFWCNPISGHNTLYWYLQNLGQGPELLIRYENEEAVDDSQLPKDRFSAERLKGVDSTLKIQPAELGDSAVYLCASSLDTGAQYFGPGTRLLVL.

The chain couples TRBV5-4 to TRBJ1-6; TRBD1 matches 7 bases. Unmatched junction bases numbered 8, after V lost 4 bases and J lost 7 bases. Germline V gene data show CDR1 as SGHNT and CDR2 as YYREEE (reference sequence). This CDR3 spans 15 amino acids. CDR3 bases: TGTGCCAGCAGCGCACAGGGGATGGGGAATTCACCCCTCCACTTT. Protein product: CASSAQGMGNSPLHF.

The chain carries TRBV4-3 and TRBJ1-2, with 9 bases matching TRBD1. V dropped 1 base and J dropped 8; count of bases not matched to a gene: 5. CDR3 length equals 14 residues. Germline CDR1 LGHNA, CDR2 YSLEER. The CDR3 reads CASSQVTGGGGYTF. The CDR3, as DNA: TGCGCCAGCAGCCAAGTTACAGGGGGCGGCGGCTACACCTTC.

The chain joins TRBV19 to TRBJ1-2, with TRBD1 identical over 9 bases. The CDR3 is made up of 15 amino acids. The germline V gene encodes CDR1 LNHDA and CDR2 SQIVND (reference sequence). J gave up 2 bases and V 6 bases, and 7 bases lay outside the gene matches. CDR3 nucleotides: TGTGCCAGTAGCCCTACGACAGGGGGAAACTATGGCTACACCTTC. This gives the protein CASSPTTGGNYGYTF.

This chain links TRBV19 with TRBJ2-4, with D perhaps TRBD2 (6 bases). Germline CDR1 LNHDA, CDR2 SQIVND (reference sequence). Trimming left V 5 bases short and J 2 bases short, with 13 bases between. The CDR3 is 15 residues long. The DNA for the CDR3 is TGTGCCAGTAGTTTCAGGGAGGTCACCAAAAACATTCAGTACTTC. Encoded protein: CASSFREVTKNIQYF.

The V call is TRBV5-1, the J call TRBJ2-7; 7 bases are a match to TRBD1. Germline CDR1 reads SGHRS; CDR2 reads YFSETQ. Trimming took 3 bases from V and 2 from J; bases not matched to a gene: 5. This CDR3 has 14 residues. CDR3 coding DNA: TGCGCCAGCAGCTCGGACAGGTTGGCCTACGAGCAGTACTTC. Its translation is CASSSDRLAYEQYF.

The table lists this clone with a count of one. This chain connects TRBV30 to TRBJ2-7, with D possibly being TRBD1 (5 bases). The CDR3 length is 14 residues. Germline CDR1 GTSNPN, CDR2 SVGIG (reference sequence). The germline V and J ends were trimmed by 1 base and 4 bases, with 14 bases remaining between them. The CDR3: CAWSDEGALYEQYF. CDR3 in DNA: TGTGCCTGGAGTGATGAAGGGGCGTTATACGAGCAGTACTTC.

J is TRBJ1-1 and V is TRBV18; 7 bases fit TRBD1. The V and J ends lost 2 bases and 6 bases, in that order; junction bases with no gene match: 3. The CDR3 is 13 residues long. Germline CDR1 and CDR2: KGHSH and LQKENI. The CDR3 sequence is CASSPETGSEAFF. CDR3 DNA: TGTGCCAGCTCACCAGAGACAGGGTCTGAAGCTTTCTTT. Full variable domain (rest looked up from reference TRBV18 and TRBJ1-1): NAGVMQNPRHLVRRRGQEARLRCSPMKGHSHVYWYRQLPEEGLKFMVYLQKENIIDESGMPKERFSAEFPKEGPSILRIQQVVRGDSAAYFCASSPETGSEAFFGQGTRLTVV.

V gene TRBV4-1 combines with J gene TRBJ2-3, with D possibly matching TRBD2 (6 bases). The V and J ends lost 4 bases and 0 bases respectively, with 11 bases between them. The CDR3 sequence is 15 residues long. Germline V gene data show CDR1 as MGHRA and CDR2 as YSYEKL. CDR3 bases: TGCGCCAGCAGCCTAACCGGGACTAGCACAGATACGCAGTATTTT. Protein: CASSLTGTSTDTQYF.